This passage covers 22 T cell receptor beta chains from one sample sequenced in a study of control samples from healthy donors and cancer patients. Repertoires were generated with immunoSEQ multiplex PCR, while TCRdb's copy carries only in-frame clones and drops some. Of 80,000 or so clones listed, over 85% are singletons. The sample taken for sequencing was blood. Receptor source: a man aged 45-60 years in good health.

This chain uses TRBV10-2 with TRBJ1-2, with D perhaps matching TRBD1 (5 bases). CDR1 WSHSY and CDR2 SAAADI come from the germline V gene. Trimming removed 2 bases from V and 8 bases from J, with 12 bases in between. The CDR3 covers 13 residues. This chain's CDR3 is CASSEAGTLGYTF. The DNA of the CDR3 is TGCGCCAGCAGTGAGGCTGGGACCCTAGGCTACACCTTC.

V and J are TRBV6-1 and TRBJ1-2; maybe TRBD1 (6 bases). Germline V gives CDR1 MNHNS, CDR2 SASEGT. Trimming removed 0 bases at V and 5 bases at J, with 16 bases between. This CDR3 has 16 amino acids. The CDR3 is CASSEALRGPGYGYTF. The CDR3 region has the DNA TGTGCCAGCAGTGAAGCGCTTCGGGGGCCGGGGTATGGCTACACCTTC.

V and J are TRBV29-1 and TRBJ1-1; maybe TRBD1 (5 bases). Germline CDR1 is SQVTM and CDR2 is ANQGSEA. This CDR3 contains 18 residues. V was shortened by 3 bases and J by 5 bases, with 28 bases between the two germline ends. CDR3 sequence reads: CSVETLRAGKDLRTEAFF. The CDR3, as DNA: TGCAGCGTTGAGACCCTTAGGGCAGGGAAGGATCTCCGGACTGAAGCTTTCTTT.

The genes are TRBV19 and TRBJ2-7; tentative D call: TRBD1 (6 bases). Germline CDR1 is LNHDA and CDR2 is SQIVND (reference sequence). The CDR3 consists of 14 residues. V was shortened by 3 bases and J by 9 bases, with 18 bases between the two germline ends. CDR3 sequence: CASSIGTHQEGQYF. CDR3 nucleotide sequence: TGTGCCAGTAGTATCGGGACACATCAAGAGGGGCAGTACTTC. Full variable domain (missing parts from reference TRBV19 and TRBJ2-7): DGGITQSPKYLFRKEGQNVTLSCEQNLNHDAMYWYRQDPGQGLRLIYYSQIVNDFQKGDIAEGYSVSREKKESFPLTVTSAQKNPTAFYLCASSIGTHQEGQYFGPGTRLTVT.

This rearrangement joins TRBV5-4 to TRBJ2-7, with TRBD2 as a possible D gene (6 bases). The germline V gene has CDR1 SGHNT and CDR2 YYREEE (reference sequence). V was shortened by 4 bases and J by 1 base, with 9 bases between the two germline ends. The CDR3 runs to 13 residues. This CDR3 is CASSVGGSYEQYF. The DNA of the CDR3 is TGTGCCAGCAGCGTGGGAGGTTCCTACGAGCAGTACTTC. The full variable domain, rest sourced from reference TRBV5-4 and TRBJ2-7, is ETGVTQSPTHLIKTRGQQVTLRCSSQSGHNTVSWYQQALGQGPQFIFQYYREEENGRGNFPPRFSGLQFPNYSSELNVNALELDDSALYLCASSVGGSYEQYFGPGTRLTVT.

In DNA form, the CDR3 reads TGTGCCAGCAGCCTTTACTCGAACACCGGGGAGCTGTTTTTT. Its translation: CASSLYSNTGELFF. This sequence joins TRBV7-8 and TRBJ2-2; D not certain. Trimming pared 5 bases from V and 0 bases from J, leaving 7 bases between. This CDR3 has 14 residues. Per the germline V gene, CDR1 is SGHVS and CDR2 is FQNEAQ.

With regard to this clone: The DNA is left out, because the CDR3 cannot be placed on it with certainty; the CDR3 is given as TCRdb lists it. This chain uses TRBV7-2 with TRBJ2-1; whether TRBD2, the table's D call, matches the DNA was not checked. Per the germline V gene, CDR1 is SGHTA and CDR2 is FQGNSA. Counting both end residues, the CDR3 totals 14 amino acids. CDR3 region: CASSLVGSGTNEFF.

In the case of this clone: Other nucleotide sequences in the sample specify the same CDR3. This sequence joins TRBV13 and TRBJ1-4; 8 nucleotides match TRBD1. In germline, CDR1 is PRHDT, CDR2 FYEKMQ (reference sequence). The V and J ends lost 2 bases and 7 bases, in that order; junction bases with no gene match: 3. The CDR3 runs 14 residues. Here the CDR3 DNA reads TGTGCCAGCAGCTTACAGGGGGCGGGTGAAAAACTGTTTTTT. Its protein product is CASSLQGAGEKLFF. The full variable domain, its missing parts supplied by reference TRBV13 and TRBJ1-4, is AAGVIQSPRHLIKEKRETATLKCYPIPRHDTVYWYQQGPGQDPQFLISFYEKMQSDKGSIPDRFSAQQFSDYHSELNMSSLELGDSALYFCASSLQGAGEKLFFGSGTQLSVL.

In DNA form, the CDR3 reads TGTGCCAGCAGCTTAGCGTCTTCTGCAACTAATGAAAAACTGTTTTTT. Translated: CASSLASSATNEKLFF. The rearrangement joins TRBV7-9 to TRBJ1-4; no firm D call. This CDR3 comprises 16 residues. Trimming took off 0 bases at V and 0 bases at J, with 8 bases between the two ends. Looked up from germline, CDR1 is SEHNR and CDR2 is FQNEAQ (reference sequence).

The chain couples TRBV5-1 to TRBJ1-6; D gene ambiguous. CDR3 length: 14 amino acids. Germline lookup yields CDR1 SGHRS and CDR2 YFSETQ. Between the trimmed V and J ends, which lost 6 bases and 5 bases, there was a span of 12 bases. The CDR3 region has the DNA TGCGCCAGCAAGGGCGGCTTAGATAATTCACCCCTCCACTTT. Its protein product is CASKGGLDNSPLHF.

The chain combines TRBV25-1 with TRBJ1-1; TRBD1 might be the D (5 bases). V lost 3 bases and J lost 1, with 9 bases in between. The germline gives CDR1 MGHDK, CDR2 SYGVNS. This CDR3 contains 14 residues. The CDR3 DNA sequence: TGTGCCAGCAGTGAGCAGGGATGGAACACTGAAGCTTTCTTT. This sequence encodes CASSEQGWNTEAFF.

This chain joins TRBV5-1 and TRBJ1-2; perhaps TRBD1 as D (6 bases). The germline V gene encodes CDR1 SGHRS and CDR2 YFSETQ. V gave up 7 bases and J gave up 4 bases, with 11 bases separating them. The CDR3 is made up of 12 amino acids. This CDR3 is CASRQDTYGYTF. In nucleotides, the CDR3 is TGCGCCAGCCGACAGGATACCTATGGCTACACCTTC.

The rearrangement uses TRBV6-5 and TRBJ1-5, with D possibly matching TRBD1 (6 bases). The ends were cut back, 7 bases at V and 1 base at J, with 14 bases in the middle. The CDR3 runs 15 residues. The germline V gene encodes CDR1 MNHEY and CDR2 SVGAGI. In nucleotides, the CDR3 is TGTGCCAGCATGGGAGGGGGGGGGAGCAATCAGCCCCAGCATTTT. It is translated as CASMGGGGSNQPQHF.

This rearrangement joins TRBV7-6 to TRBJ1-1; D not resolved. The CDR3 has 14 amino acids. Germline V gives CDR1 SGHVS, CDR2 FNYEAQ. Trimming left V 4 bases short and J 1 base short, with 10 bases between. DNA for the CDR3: TGTGCCAGCAGCTCCGGCGGGAAGAACACTGAAGCTTTCTTT. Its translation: CASSSGGKNTEAFF.

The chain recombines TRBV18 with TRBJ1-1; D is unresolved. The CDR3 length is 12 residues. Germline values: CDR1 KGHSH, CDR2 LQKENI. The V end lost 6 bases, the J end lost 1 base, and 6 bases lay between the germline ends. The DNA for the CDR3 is TGTGCCAGCTCCCGTACGAACACTGAAGCTTTCTTT. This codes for CASSRTNTEAFF. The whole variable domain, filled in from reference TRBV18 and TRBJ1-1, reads NAGVMQNPRHLVRRRGQEARLRCSPMKGHSHVYWYRQLPEEGLKFMVYLQKENIIDESGMPKERFSAEFPKEGPSILRIQQVVRGDSAAYFCASSRTNTEAFFGQGTRLTVV.

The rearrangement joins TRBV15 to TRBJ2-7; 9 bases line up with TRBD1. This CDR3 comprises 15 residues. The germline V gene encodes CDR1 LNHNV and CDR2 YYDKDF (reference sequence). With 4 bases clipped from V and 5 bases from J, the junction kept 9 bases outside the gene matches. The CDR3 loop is CATSNKDRGGHEQYF. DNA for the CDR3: TGTGCCACCAGCAATAAGGACAGGGGTGGGCACGAGCAGTACTTC.

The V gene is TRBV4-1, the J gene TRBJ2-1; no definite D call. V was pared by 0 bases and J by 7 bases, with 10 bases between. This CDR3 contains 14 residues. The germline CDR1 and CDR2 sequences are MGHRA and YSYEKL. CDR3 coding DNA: TGCGCCAGCAGCCAAGATCGCAAGAGTAATGAGCAGTTCTTC. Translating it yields CASSQDRKSNEQFF.

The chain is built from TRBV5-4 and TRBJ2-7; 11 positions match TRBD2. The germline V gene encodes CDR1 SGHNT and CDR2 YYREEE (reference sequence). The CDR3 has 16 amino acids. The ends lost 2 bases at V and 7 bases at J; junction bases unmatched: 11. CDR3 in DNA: TGTGCCAGCAGCTTTACTAGCGGGGGACCACCAGGAGAGCAGTACTTC. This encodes CASSFTSGGPPGEQYF.

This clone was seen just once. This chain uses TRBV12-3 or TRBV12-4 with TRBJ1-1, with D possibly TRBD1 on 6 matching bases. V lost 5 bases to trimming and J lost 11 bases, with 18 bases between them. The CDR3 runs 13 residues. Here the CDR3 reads CASSRTQGTEAFF. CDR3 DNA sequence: TGTGCCAGCAGTCGGACCCAGGGGACGGAGGCTTTCTTT.

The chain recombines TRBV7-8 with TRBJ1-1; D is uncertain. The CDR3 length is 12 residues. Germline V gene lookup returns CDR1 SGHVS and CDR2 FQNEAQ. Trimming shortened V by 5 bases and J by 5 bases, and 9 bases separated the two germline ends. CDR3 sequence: CASSHPRTEAFF. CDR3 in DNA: TGTGCCAGCAGCCACCCGAGGACTGAAGCTTTCTTT.

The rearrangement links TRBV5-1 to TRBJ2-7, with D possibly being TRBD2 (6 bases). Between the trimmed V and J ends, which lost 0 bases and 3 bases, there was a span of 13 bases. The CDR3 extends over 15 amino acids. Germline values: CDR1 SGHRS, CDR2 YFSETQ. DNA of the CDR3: TGCGCCAGCAGCTTGGATACGGGAGCTTTCTACGAGCAGTACTTC. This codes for CASSLDTGAFYEQYF.

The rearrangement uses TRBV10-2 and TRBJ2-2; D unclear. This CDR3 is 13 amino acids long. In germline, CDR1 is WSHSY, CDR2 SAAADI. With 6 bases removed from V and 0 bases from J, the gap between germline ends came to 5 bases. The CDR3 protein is CASRTSNTGELFF. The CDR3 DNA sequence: TGCGCCAGCAGGACCTCGAACACCGGGGAGCTGTTTTTT.